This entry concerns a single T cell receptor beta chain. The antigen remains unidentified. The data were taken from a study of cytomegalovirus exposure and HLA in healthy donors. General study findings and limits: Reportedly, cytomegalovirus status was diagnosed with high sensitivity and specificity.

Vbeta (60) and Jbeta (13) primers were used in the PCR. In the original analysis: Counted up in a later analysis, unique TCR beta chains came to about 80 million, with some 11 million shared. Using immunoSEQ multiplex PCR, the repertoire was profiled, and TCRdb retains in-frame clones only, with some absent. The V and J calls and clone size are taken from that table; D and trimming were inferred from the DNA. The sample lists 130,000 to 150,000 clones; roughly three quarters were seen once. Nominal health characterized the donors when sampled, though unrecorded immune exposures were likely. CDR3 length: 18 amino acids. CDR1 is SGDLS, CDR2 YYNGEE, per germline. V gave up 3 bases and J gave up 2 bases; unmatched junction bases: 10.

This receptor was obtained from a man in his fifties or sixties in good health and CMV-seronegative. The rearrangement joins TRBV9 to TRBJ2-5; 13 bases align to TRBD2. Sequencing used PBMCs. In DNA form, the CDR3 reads TGTGCCAGCAGCGGGCCTCCGGGACTAGCGGGAACACAAGAGACCCAGTACTTC. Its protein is CASSGPPGLAGTQETQYF. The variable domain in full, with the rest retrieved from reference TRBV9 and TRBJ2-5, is DSGVTQTPKHLITATGQRVTLRCSPRSGDLSVYWYQQSLDQGLQFLIQYYNGEERAKGNILERFSAQQFPDLHSELNLSSLELGDSALYFCASSGPPGLAGTQETQYFGPGTRLLVL.